This record covers a single T cell receptor beta chain. Its cognate antigen is unknown. The data belong to a study of T cell responses to AZD1222 COVID-19 vaccine. Broader study findings: Spike-specific TCR depth and breadth grew after two AZD1222 doses. The donors showed a predominance of white British ancestry and of females, with possible underestimation of clonal diversity. The CD4 TCRs associated with vaccination extended across spike and predominated at 160-218 and 743-854.

The length of the CDR3 is 15 residues. V lost 2 bases and J lost 3, with 11 bases in between. CDR1 and CDR2 (germline): SGHTA, FQGNSA. Only in-frame clones appear in the TCRdb table, and some are missing; sequencing was by immunoSEQ multiplex PCR. The sample carries around 180,000 clones, 90% recorded once. The sequences come from peripheral blood, collected on day 0 of AZD1222 vaccination. This chain joins TRBV7-2 and TRBJ2-1, with D possibly matching TRBD1 (6 bases). The TCR comes from an adult in good health. The CDR3 here is CASSLTRDNYNEQFF. In DNA, the CDR3 is TGTGCCAGCAGCTTAACAAGGGACAACTACAATGAGCAGTTCTTC.